This TCR beta chain originates from a study of metastatic and nonmetastatic thyroid tumors. Study-level findings and limits: Reportedly, malignant thyroid tumors had significantly higher TCR beta diversity than benign nodules, in blood and tumor.

Until they underwent thyroid surgery, no patient had received any treatment. With MiXCR, TCRdb called clones anew from the PCR reads. The sample holds roughly 14,000 clones; about 31% are singletons and the top ten take about 26%. Points on this clone: Its antigen is still unknown.

The CDR3 consists of 15 residues. The germline V gene encodes CDR1 SGHAT and CDR2 FQDESV (reference sequence). The junction had 14 bases not matched to a gene; V was cut back by 10 bases and J by 7 bases. The TCR comes from a female donor with papillary thyroid cancer or a benign thyroid nodule (not recorded which). Some clones in this sample may be carry-over from other donors' samples. The sample taken for sequencing was tumor tissue. This chain connects TRBV11-1 to TRBJ2-1, with 9 bases aligning to TRBD2. The CDR3: CANRLRTSEMNEQFF. The CDR3 DNA follows: TGTGCCAACAGGCTCCGGACTAGCGAGATGAATGAGCAGTTCTTC.